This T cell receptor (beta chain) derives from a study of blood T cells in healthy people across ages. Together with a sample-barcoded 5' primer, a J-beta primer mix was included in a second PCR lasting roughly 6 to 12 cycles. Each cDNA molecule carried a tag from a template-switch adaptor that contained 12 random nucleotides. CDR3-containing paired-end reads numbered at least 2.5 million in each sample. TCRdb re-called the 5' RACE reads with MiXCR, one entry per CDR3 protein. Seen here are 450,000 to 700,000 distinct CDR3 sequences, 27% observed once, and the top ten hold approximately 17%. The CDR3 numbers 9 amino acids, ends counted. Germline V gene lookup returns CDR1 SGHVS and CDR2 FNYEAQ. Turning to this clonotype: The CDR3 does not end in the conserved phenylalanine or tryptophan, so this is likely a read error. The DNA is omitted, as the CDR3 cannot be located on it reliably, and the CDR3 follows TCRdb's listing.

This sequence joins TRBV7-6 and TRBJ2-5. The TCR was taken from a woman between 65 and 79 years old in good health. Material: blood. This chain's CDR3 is CASLPGIGI.